Listed below are T cell receptor beta chains from one sample, sequenced in a study of blood T cell repertoires in COVID-19. Here immunoSEQ multiplex PCR was the method, and the copy in TCRdb shows in-frame clones only, minus some. Of tens of thousands of clones in the sample, around 84% are singletons; the top ten hold around 20%. The source material was peripheral blood. These receptors originate from a woman aged 50 to 60 with acute or convalescent COVID-19. Each CDR3 is given with its conserved first and last residue.

>TRBV5-4
CASSSGRQDTQYF
>TRBV9
CASSPGTSGGTQYF
>TRBV5-7
CASSLFGGEQYF
>TRBV25-1
CASSEVGTGELFF
>TRBV3-1/TRBV3-2
CASSREGGQFF
>TRBV19
CASSMIGGRAQETQYF
>TRBV18
CASFRGSGANVLTF
>TRBV5-1
CASSLTYSSEKLFF
>TRBV5-1
CASRAQRLYNEQFF
>TRBV7-9
CASSLAARRETQYF
>TRBV18
CASSFRTGGYSGNTIYF
>TRBV29-1
CSADTGGSSYNEQFF
>TRBV28
CASTQGHAEQYF
>TRBV10-2
CASSDPGDSQYF
>TRBV6-1
CASRDGVSSYEQYF
>TRBV13
CASSDSGQGNSYEQYF
>TRBV5-6
CASSLVAGVYNEQFF
>TRBV7-9
CASSLWPRRDTGELFF
>TRBV30
CAWMEGQGVQYF
>TRBV9
CASGPGLAASSYEQYF
>TRBV30
CAWSARGGNTEAFF
>TRBV11-2
CASSLSLGETQYF
>TRBV3-1/TRBV3-2
CASRITSGTGELFF
>TRBV2
CASEKLAGASNEQFF
>TRBV9
CASSVATSGELFF